This T cell receptor beta chain emerged from a study of Tregs in tolerant kidney transplant recipients. Repertoires were generated with immunoSEQ multiplex PCR, while TCRdb's copy carries only in-frame clones and drops some. The sample has about 240,000 clones; about 80% are singletons. On this clone itself: Its specificity is not known.

Study-wide points: Expanding Tregs on activated donor B cells appeared to best identify donor-specific TCRbeta clones.

The CDR3 loop spans 13 amino acids. CDR1 KGHSH and CDR2 LQKENI come from the germline V gene. Trimming removed 3 bases from V and 3 bases from J, with 8 bases in between. The source material was CD4+ T cells from blood. The TCR comes from a human donor in good health. This chain links TRBV18 with TRBJ1-2, with a weak D call TRBD1 (5 bases). CDR3 DNA sequence: TGTGCCAGCTCACCCCCGGGGGACTATGGCTACACCTTC. Its translation is CASSPPGDYGYTF.